The 26 T cell receptor beta chains listed next were all sequenced from one sample in a study of CD8+CD57+ T cells in acquired aplastic anemia. Researchers used genomic DNA as the template to profile TCR beta VDJ and CDR3. TCRdb analysed the reads with MiXCR anew, one entry per CDR3 protein. The sample yields hundreds of thousands of distinct CDR3 sequences, less than 85% seen once. Those patients picked for sequencing had displayed CD8+CD57+ cell expansion on flow cytometry. The sequenced sample consisted of sorted CD4+, CD8+, or CD8+CD57+ T cells (not recorded which) from PBMCs. These receptors all come from a human donor with aplastic anemia.

This chain joins TRBV7-2 and TRBJ2-1; D not resolved. The CDR3 consists of 14 residues. Germline assignment: CDR1 SGHTA and CDR2 FQGNSA. V lost 0 bases to trimming and J lost 6 bases, with 9 bases between them. The DNA of the CDR3 is TGTGCCAGCAGCTTAGCGCGGACGTCCAATGAGCAGTTCTTC. It translates to CASSLARTSNEQFF. Together with reference TRBV7-2 and TRBJ2-1, the CDR3 gives the full variable domain: GAGVSQSPSNKVTEKGKDVELRCDPISGHTALYWYRQSLGQGLEFLIYFQGNSAPDKSGLPSDRFSAERTGGSVSTLTIQRTQQEDSAVYLCASSLARTSNEQFFGPGTRLTVL.

On this clonotype: The final CDR3 position lacks the conserved phenylalanine or tryptophan, pointing to a likely read error. It is unclear where the CDR3 begins or ends on the DNA, so no DNA is shown, and the CDR3 is as TCRdb lists it. The chain employs TRBV7-6 and TRBJ2-1; the table's D call TRBD2 went unverified against the DNA. Germline-derived CDR1 and CDR2 are SGHVS and FNYEAQ. The CDR3 comprises 13 residues, both ends counted. This CDR3 is CASSFGRARSGFN.

A word on this clonotype: At one of its ends the junction is not consistent with the germline gene, which may arise from a read error. The chain combines TRBV7-8 with TRBJ1-1; unclear D gene. The V gene's germline CDR1 is SGHVS and CDR2 FQNEAQ. The CDR3 consists of 14 residues. The chain's CDR3 is CASSLAGRTTAAYF. CDR3 nucleotide sequence: TGTGCCAGCAGCTTAGCGGGGAGGACCACTGCAGCTTACTTT.

The rearrangement links TRBV7-9 to TRBJ1-6; D unclear. CDR1 SEHNR and CDR2 FQNEAQ come from the germline V gene (reference sequence). The V and J ends lost 7 bases and 7 bases respectively, with 11 bases between them. The length of the CDR3 is 13 residues. The CDR3 protein is CASTTNTNSPLHF. The CDR3 bases are TGTGCCAGCACCACCAATACGAATTCACCCCTCCACTTT. The full variable domain, its missing parts supplied by reference TRBV7-9 and TRBJ1-6, is DTGVSQNPRHKITKRGQNVTFRCDPISEHNRLYWYRQTLGQGPEFLTYFQNEAQLEKSRLLSDRFSAERPKGSFSTLEIQRTEQGDSAMYLCASTTNTNSPLHFGNGTRLTVT.

V is TRBV11-3 and J is TRBJ2-1; unclear D gene. Trimming left V 5 bases short and J 8 bases short, with 22 bases between. Germline loops: CDR1 SGHNT, CDR2 YENEEA. The CDR3 has 16 amino acids. CDR3 sequence (DNA): TGTGCCAGCAGCCAAGAGGTCAGAGACGGTCAGGATGAGCAGTTCTTC. This translates into CASSQEVRDGQDEQFF.

This clonotype was counted ten times or more. This chain uses TRBV4-1 with TRBJ2-5, with 16 nucleotides matching TRBD2. The ends lost 0 bases at V and 4 bases at J; junction bases unmatched: 8. The CDR3 length is 19 residues. CDR1 is MGHRA and CDR2 is YSYEKL in the germline V gene. DNA of the CDR3: TGCGCCAGCAGCCAAGAGGGGGCCGGGACTAGCGGGAGGGGAGAGACCCAGTACTTC. Translating it yields CASSQEGAGTSGRGETQYF.

V is TRBV5-4 and J is TRBJ2-1, with D perhaps TRBD2 (7 bases). Trimming left V 0 bases short and J 3 bases short, with 10 bases between. The germline V gene encodes CDR1 SGHNT and CDR2 YYREEE (reference sequence). This CDR3 spans 15 amino acids. The chain's CDR3 is CASSLDRDYYNEQFF. CDR3 coding DNA: TGTGCCAGCAGCTTGGACAGGGACTACTACAATGAGCAGTTCTTC.

This chain links TRBV7-9 with TRBJ2-3, with a weak D call TRBD2 (7 bases). V was cut by 1 base and J by 11 bases, with 19 bases left in between. The CDR3 spans 15 residues. Germline CDR1 is SEHNR and CDR2 is FQNEAQ (reference sequence). CDR3 sequence reads: CASSLGGGGSVRQYF. The DNA of the CDR3 is TGTGCCAGCAGCTTAGGAGGGGGGGGGTCCGTTAGGCAGTATTTT. The whole variable domain, filled in from reference TRBV7-9 and TRBJ2-3, reads DTGVSQNPRHKITKRGQNVTFRCDPISEHNRLYWYRQTLGQGPEFLTYFQNEAQLEKSRLLSDRFSAERPKGSFSTLEIQRTEQGDSAMYLCASSLGGGGSVRQYFGPGTRLTVL.

The V call is TRBV9, the J call TRBJ2-3, with 11 positions matching TRBD2. The CDR3 runs to 14 residues. V lost 4 bases, J lost 11 bases, and 9 bases stayed unmatched. CDR1 and CDR2 from the germline V gene are SGDLS and YYNGEE. CDR3 sequence: CASSFGTSGIEQYF. CDR3 DNA: TGTGCCAGCAGCTTCGGGACTAGCGGAATAGAGCAGTATTTT.

The CDR3 reads CARSGDRTAQYF. The DNA for the CDR3 is TGTGCCAGAAGCGGGGATAGGACAGCCCAGTACTTC. This chain links TRBV11-1 with TRBJ2-5; TRBD2 is a possible D gene (7 bases). Trimming stripped 9 bases from V and 9 bases from J, with 17 bases between. There are 12 residues in the CDR3. Germline CDR1 is SGHAT and CDR2 is FQDESV (reference sequence).

On this clonotype: It is likely a read error, because the conserved phenylalanine at the end of the CDR3 is missing. The DNA is omitted, as the CDR3 cannot be located on it reliably, and the CDR3 follows TCRdb's listing. The CDR3 reads CASSLSGGAWGQYA. The chain carries TRBV9 and TRBJ2-3; TRBD2, as called in the table, went unchecked against the DNA. The germline V gene encodes CDR1 SGDLS and CDR2 YYNGEE. The CDR3 is 14 residues long, counting both termini.

The chain joins TRBV7-9 to TRBJ1-1, with 7 bases lining up with TRBD1. The CDR3 spans 15 residues. V trimming: 1 base; J trimming: 10 bases; junction bases outside the gene matches: 12. The germline CDR1 and CDR2 sequences are SEHNR and FQNEAQ (reference sequence). CDR3 in amino acids: CASSLVLTGISVAFF. The CDR3 DNA reads as TGTGCCAGCAGCTTAGTTCTGACAGGGATCTCTGTAGCTTTCTTT.

Comments on this clonotype: One junction end disagrees with the germline gene, perhaps due to a read error. The chain carries TRBV24-1 and TRBJ1-2, with D possibly being TRBD1 (6 bases). In germline, CDR1 is KGHDR, CDR2 SFDVKD. CDR3 length: 16 residues. CDR3 DNA sequence: TGTGCCACCAGTGACAAGGACACAGGGAGGTCCTATGGCTACACCTTT. This encodes CATSDKDTGRSYGYTF.

With respect to this clonotype: Sequence at one end of the junction differs from germline and may be a read error. The chain couples TRBV2 to TRBJ1-1, with D possibly being TRBD1 (5 bases). The CDR3 runs 14 residues. Per the germline V gene, CDR1 is SNHLY and CDR2 is FYNNEI. This chain's CDR3 is CASRDYSIYTEAFF. As DNA, the CDR3 is TGCGCCAGCAGGGATTACAGCATCTACACTGAAGCTTTTTTT.

The chain is built from TRBV4-1 and TRBJ1-6; D is uncertain. Trimming removed 8 bases from V and 2 bases from J, with 10 bases in between. Germline lookup yields CDR1 MGHRA and CDR2 YSYEKL. The CDR3 has 14 residues. This chain's CDR3 is CASLRQPYNSPLHF. The CDR3 DNA follows: TGCGCCAGCCTCCGGCAACCCTATAATTCACCCCTCCACTTT.

This clonotype turned up a few times. The junction departs from the called germline gene at one end, perhaps through a read error. The chain carries TRBV7-8 and TRBJ2-5, with a possible D match to TRBD2 (6 bases). The CDR3 totals 14 residues. Germline CDR1 reads SGHVS; CDR2 reads FQNEAQ. The DNA of the CDR3 is TGTGCCAGCAGCTTAGGCAGCGGGCACGATACCCAGTATTTC. Its translation is CASSLGSGHDTQYF.

A word on this clonotype: At one of its ends the junction is not consistent with the germline gene, which may arise from a read error. This CDR3 reads CAGSRAGEHDTQYF. The DNA for the CDR3 is TGTGCCGGCAGCAGAGCGGGAGAGCACGATACCCAGTACTTC. The chain employs TRBV7-8 and TRBJ2-5; 8 bases are shared with TRBD2. Germline V gives CDR1 SGHVS, CDR2 FQNEAQ. This CDR3 is built from 14 residues.

With regard to this clonotype: No conserved phenylalanine or tryptophan ends this CDR3, so it is likely a read error. Because the CDR3's place on the DNA is in doubt, the DNA is left out and the CDR3 is given as listed by TCRdb. The V and J genes are TRBV7-9 and TRBJ2-2; TRBD1, as called in the table, went unchecked against the DNA. The CDR3 is 12 amino acids long, termini counted. Per germline, CDR1 SEHNR and CDR2 FQNEAQ (reference sequence). Here the CDR3 reads CASSFQRRGGCD.

This clonotype was counted only a few times. Germline and junction disagree at one end, which may indicate a read error. The chain couples TRBV7-9 to TRBJ2-5, with 7 bases lining up with TRBD2. The CDR3 contains 14 residues. Germline loops: CDR1 SEHNR, CDR2 FQNEAQ (reference sequence). CDR3 loop: CASSIAGSYGANDF. CDR3 bases: TGTGCCAGCAGCATAGCGGGTAGCTACGGGGCCAACGACTTC.

In the case of this clonotype: The germline gene is not matched at one end of the junction; a read error may be the cause. The rearrangement uses TRBV5-5 and TRBJ2-5; D is unresolved. Germline V gene data show CDR1 as SGHKS and CDR2 as YYEKEE (reference sequence). The CDR3 runs to 13 residues. The CDR3 DNA sequence: TGTGCCGGCAGCTTGAATCCTCAAGAGACCCAGTACTTC. Protein: CAGSLNPQETQYF.

The chain combines TRBV5-5 with TRBJ2-2; weak D call: TRBD2 (5 bases). There are 17 residues in the CDR3. The germline V and J ends were trimmed by 4 bases and 3 bases, with 19 bases remaining between them. Germline-derived CDR1 and CDR2 are SGHKS and YYEKEE (reference sequence). The CDR3 protein is CASSQSAPFGDTGELFF. The CDR3 DNA follows: TGTGCCAGCAGCCAATCAGCCCCGTTCGGGGACACCGGGGAGCTGTTTTTT.

The CDR3 loop reads CASSIPGYNEQFF. CDR3 in DNA: TGTGCCAGTAGTATCCCGGGCTACAATGAGCAGTTCTTC. This chain connects TRBV19 to TRBJ2-1; D uncertain. The CDR3 has 13 amino acids. Trimming took 3 bases from V and 3 from J, leaving 6 bases between them. CDR1 is LNHDA and CDR2 is SQIVND in the germline V gene (reference sequence).

Note on this clonotype: Compared with germline, one end of the junction differs, possibly owing to a read error. The chain recombines TRBV24-1 with TRBJ2-1; unclear D gene. The CDR3 length is 13 residues. Germline-derived CDR1 and CDR2 are KGHDR and SFDVKD. The CDR3 reads CASSDKGTHEQFF. The CDR3 DNA reads TGTGCCAGCAGTGATAAGGGAACCCATGAGCAGTTCTTC.

The J gene is TRBJ2-1, the V gene TRBV7-9; 7 bases fit TRBD2. With V trimmed by 1 base and J by 12 bases, 15 bases remained unmatched. Germline V lookup: CDR1 SEHNR, CDR2 FQNEAQ (reference sequence). The CDR3 is 16 residues long. The CDR3 bases are TGTGCCAGCAGCTTAGAAAGAAGCGGGGAGAACTACGGGCAGTTCTTC. This gives the protein CASSLERSGENYGQFF.

This clonotype was seen only once. The chain couples TRBV7-3 to TRBJ1-2; D not resolved. Trimming pared 4 bases from V and 11 bases from J, leaving 26 bases between. The CDR3 is made up of 16 amino acids. CDR1 and CDR2 (germline): SGHTA, FQGTGA. CDR3 loop: CASSWERNALVYGYTF. CDR3 coding DNA: TGTGCCAGCAGCTGGGAGAGGAACGCGCTCGTATACGGATACACCTTC.

A note on this clonotype: One end of the junction varies from germline; a read error may be responsible. The CDR3 region has the DNA TGTGCCACCAGGGATGAAACTAGCAATGAGCAGTTCTTT. Its translation is CATRDETSNEQFF. This chain uses TRBV2 with TRBJ2-1, with D perhaps matching TRBD2 (6 bases). This CDR3 region has 13 residues. From germline, CDR1 is SNHLY and CDR2 FYNNEI. The variable domain in full, completed from reference TRBV2 and TRBJ2-1, reads EPEVTQTPSHQVTQMGQEVILRCVPISNHLYFYWYRQILGQKVEFLVSFYNNEISEKSEIFDDQFSVERPDGSNFTLKIRSTKLEDSAMYFCATRDETSNEQFFGPGTRLTVL.